This T cell receptor (beta chain) was identified during a study of OX40 agonist ivuxolimab in advanced cancers. In its sample, this clone ranks as medium-sized. Method: immunoSEQ multiplex PCR; TCRdb's copy keeps in-frame clones and lacks some. There are just over 40,000 clones in the sample; approximately 84% occur only once, and around 16% lies in the top ten. Germline-derived CDR1 and CDR2 are SNHLY and FYNNEI. The ends lost 4 bases at V and 0 bases at J; junction bases unmatched: 11. This CDR3 has 17 amino acids. This receptor was obtained from an adult with an advanced solid tumor such as melanoma, head and neck, liver or kidney cancer. This chain connects TRBV2 to TRBJ1-1, with 7 positions matching TRBD1. The sequences come from CD4+ or CD8+ T cells sorted from blood, collected in a trial of the OX40 agonist ivuxolimab. The CDR3: CASSGDRIINMNTEAFF. CDR3 DNA sequence: TGTGCCAGCAGTGGGGACAGAATAATTAACATGAACACTGAAGCTTTCTTT.